This TCR beta chain was retrieved from a study of beta chain features in type 1 diabetes. This clone was counted only a few times. Its antigen remains unknown. Of the isolated RNA, all was reverse transcribed, and so the sequenced material was expressed TCRB transcripts. Data came from immunoSEQ multiplex PCR; TCRdb stores just in-frame clones and leaves some out. The data show 130,000 to 150,000 clones, 6.9% seen once. Donors contributed one heparinised blood draw apiece, averaging roughly 100 mL. Study observations and caveats: Individuals with type 1 diabetes displayed fewer insertions and more deletions at VDJ junctions. Small HLA sub-analyses could not settle whether HLA shapes TCRB rearrangement. Patients' naive, central memory and Treg TCRB repertoires seemed closer to one another than those of healthy donors.

This clonotype was obtained from a woman in her thirties in good health. Sequenced sample: central memory CD4+ T cells from blood.

CDR3 protein: CASSRGRLQETQYF. The CDR3 DNA reads as TGTGCCAGCAGCAGGGGCAGATTGCAAGAGACCCAGTACTTC. This sequence joins TRBV14 and TRBJ2-5; the D gene is possibly TRBD1 (5 bases). V lost 5 bases to trimming and J lost 2 bases, with 12 bases between them. The length of the CDR3 is 14 residues. Germline V gene data show CDR1 as SGHDN and CDR2 as FVKESK.